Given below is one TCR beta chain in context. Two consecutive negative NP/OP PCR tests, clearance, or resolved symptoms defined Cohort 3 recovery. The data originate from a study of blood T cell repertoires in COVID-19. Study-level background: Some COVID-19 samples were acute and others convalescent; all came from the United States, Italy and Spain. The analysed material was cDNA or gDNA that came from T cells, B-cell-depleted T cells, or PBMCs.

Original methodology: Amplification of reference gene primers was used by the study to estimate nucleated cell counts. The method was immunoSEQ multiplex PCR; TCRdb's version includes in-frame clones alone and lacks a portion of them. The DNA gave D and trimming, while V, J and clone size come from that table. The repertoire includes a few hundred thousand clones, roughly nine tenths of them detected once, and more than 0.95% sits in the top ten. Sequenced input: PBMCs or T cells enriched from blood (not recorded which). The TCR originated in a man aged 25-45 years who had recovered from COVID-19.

CDR3 in amino acids: CASSEQGASGVFYNEQFF. In DNA form, the CDR3 reads TGTGCCAGCAGTGAACAGGGGGCTAGCGGAGTCTTCTACAATGAGCAGTTCTTC. The chain couples TRBV25-1 to TRBJ2-1, with D possibly TRBD1 on 8 matching bases. Germline loops: CDR1 MGHDK, CDR2 SYGVNS. The CDR3 is made up of 18 amino acids. The germline V and J ends were trimmed by 2 bases and 3 bases, with 20 bases remaining between them.